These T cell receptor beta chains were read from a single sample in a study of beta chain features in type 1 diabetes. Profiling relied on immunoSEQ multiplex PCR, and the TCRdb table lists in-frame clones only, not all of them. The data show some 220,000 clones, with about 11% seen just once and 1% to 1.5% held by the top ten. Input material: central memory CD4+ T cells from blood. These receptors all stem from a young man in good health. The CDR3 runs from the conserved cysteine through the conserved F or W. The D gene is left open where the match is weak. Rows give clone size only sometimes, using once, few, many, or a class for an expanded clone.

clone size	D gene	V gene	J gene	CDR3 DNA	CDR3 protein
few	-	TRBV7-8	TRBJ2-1	TGTGCCAGCAGCCCCGCCCTGATATACAATGAGCAGTTCTTC	CASSPALIYNEQFF
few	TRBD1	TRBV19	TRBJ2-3	TGTGCCTCCGGGGACAGGGGGCGAGATACGCAGTATTTT	CASGDRGRDTQYF
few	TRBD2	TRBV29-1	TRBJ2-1	TGCAGCGCCAAGATAGGACTAGCGGGGGGAGGTGAGCAGTTCTTC	CSAKIGLAGGGEQFF
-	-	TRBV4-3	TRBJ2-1	TGCGCCAGCAGCCAAGATAACTTAAAAAATGAGCAGTTCTTC	CASSQDNLKNEQFF
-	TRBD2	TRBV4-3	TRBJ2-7	TGCGCCAGCAGTTACAACGTGAAGCCTGGGGCTCTGAGCGGGAATTCCCACGAGCAGTACTTC	CASSYNVKPGALSGNSHEQYF
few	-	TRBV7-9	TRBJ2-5	TGTGCCAGCAGCCACTCCATCCAAGAGACCCAGTACTTC	CASSHSIQETQYF
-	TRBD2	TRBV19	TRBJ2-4	TGTGCCAGTAGTGATAGCGGGAGAGACATTCAGTACTTC	CASSDSGRDIQYF
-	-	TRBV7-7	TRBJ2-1	TGTGCCAGCAGCCCACAGGGAGGTCAGCAGTTCTTC	CASSPQGGQQFF
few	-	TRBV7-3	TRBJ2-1	TGTGCCAGCAGCAAAATTGGGGGCTCCTACAATGAGCAGTTCTTC	CASSKIGGSYNEQFF
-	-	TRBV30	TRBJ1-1	TGTGCCTGGAGTGTATCAGGGAGCACTGAAGCTTTCTTT	CAWSVSGSTEAFF
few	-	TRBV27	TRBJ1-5	TGTGCCAGCAGTTTTGATGGTAGCAATCAGCCCCAGCATTTT	CASSFDGSNQPQHF
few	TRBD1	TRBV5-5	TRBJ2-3	TGTGCCAGCAGCTTGGGACAGGGAATGATAGATACGCAGTATTTT	CASSLGQGMIDTQYF
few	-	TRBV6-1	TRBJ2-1	TGTGCCAGCATCCTGGAGAACTACAATGAGCAGTTCTTC	CASILENYNEQFF
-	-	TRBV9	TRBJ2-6	TGTGCCAGCGGGAGAACAGGTAGCTCTGGGGCCAACGTCCTGACTTTC	CASGRTGSSGANVLTF
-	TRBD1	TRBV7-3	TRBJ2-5	TGCGCCAGCAGCCCGACAGGGGTAGGGCAAGAGACCCAGTACTTC	CASSPTGVGQETQYF
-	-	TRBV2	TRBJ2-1	TGTGCCAGCGGAGCGGAAGCCTTCTACAATGAGCAGTTCTTC	CASGAEAFYNEQFF
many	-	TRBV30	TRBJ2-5	TGTGCTTTGACAGGCACTCAAGAGACCCAGTACTTC	CALTGTQETQYF
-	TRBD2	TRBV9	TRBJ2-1	TGTGCCAGCAGCGTTGGTAGCGGGAGTTTCTATGAGCAGTTCTTC	CASSVGSGSFYEQFF
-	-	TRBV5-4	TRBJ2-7	TGTGCCAGCAGCTTTGGTTACACCTACGAGCAGTACTTC	CASSFGYTYEQYF
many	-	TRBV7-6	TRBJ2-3	TGTGCCAGCAGCTTACCGGGGGGCGATACGCAGTATTTT	CASSLPGGDTQYF
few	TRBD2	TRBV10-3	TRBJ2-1	TGTGCCATCAGTGAGGGGCTAGCGGGACTCCCTCCGATGAAGCAGTTCTTC	CAISEGLAGLPPMKQFF
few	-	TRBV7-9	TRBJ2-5	TGTGCCAGCAGCTCGGAGGGACTGGAGGATCAAGAGACCCAGTACTTC	CASSSEGLEDQETQYF
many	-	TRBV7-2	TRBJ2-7	TGTGCCAGCAGCCACGGGGTCTACGAGCAGTACTTC	CASSHGVYEQYF
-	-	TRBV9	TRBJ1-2	TGTGCCAGCAGCGTCCAGGGGACCCCTAACTATGGCTACACCTTC	CASSVQGTPNYGYTF
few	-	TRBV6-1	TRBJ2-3	TGTGCCAGCAGACCCAGCGGAGGCACAGATACGCAGTATTTT	CASRPSGGTDTQYF
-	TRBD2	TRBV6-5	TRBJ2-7	TGTGCCAGCAGTTCGATCCCGGGGGGAGCGGTGTACTTC	CASSSIPGGAVYF
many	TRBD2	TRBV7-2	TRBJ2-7	TGTGCCAGCAGCTTATTGAGCGGGAGTCGAGGCGAGCAGTACTTC	CASSLLSGSRGEQYF
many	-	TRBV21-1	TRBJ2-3	TGTGCCAGCAGCGCCCGGCGGGCAGGGGATACGCAGTATTTT	CASSARRAGDTQYF
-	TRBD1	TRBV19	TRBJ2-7	TGTGCCAGTAGTTCCCCCCGGGACAGGGCCTACGAGCAGTACTTC	CASSSPRDRAYEQYF
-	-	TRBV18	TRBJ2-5	TGTGCCAGCTCCCGAGGGGAACAAGAGACCCAGTACTTC	CASSRGEQETQYF
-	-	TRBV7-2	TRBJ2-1	TGTGCCAGCAGCTTAGCCGATATGTATGAGCAGTTCTTC	CASSLADMYEQFF
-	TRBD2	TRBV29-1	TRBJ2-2	TGCAGCGTTGTCGGCGGGACTAGCGGGAGCGGGGAGGGGGAGCTGTTTTTT	CSVVGGTSGSGEGELFF
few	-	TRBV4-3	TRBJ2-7	TGCGCCAGCGAAGGGCCACACATCTACGAGCAGTACTTC	CASEGPHIYEQYF
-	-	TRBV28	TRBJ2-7	TGTGCCAGCAGCCCGATAGGGGCAAGCTCCTACGAGCAGTACTTC	CASSPIGASSYEQYF
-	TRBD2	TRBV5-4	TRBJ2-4	TGTGCCAGCAGCTTGTGGGGACTAGCGGGAGGTTACATTCAGTACTTC	CASSLWGLAGGYIQYF